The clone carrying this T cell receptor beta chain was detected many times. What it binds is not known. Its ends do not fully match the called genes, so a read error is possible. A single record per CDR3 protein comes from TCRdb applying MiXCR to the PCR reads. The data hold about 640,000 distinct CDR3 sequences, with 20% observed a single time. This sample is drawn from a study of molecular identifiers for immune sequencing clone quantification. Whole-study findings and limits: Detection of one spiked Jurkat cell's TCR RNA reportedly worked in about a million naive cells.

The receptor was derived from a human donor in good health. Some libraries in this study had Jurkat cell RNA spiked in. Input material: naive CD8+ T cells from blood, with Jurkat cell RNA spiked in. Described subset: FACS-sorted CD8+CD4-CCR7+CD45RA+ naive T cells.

The CDR3 DNA reads TGCGCCAGCAGACAAGGGCACACGAACCTCTACAATGAGCAGTTCTTC. This encodes CASRQGHTNLYNEQFF. This sequence joins TRBV4-1 and TRBJ2-1, with D unresolved. The CDR3 is 16 amino acids. Germline loops: CDR1 MGHRA, CDR2 YSYEKL.